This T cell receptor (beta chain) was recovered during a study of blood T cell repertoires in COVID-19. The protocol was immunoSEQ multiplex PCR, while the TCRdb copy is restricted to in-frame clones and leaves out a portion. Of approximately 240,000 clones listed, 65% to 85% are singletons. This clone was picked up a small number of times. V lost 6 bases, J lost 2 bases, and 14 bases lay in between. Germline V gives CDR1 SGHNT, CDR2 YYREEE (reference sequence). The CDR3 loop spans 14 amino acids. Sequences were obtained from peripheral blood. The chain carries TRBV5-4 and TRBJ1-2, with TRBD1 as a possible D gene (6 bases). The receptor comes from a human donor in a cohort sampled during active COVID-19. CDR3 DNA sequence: TGTGCCAGCACTTCTTTAGACAGGAACTATGGCTACACCTTC. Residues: CASTSLDRNYGYTF.